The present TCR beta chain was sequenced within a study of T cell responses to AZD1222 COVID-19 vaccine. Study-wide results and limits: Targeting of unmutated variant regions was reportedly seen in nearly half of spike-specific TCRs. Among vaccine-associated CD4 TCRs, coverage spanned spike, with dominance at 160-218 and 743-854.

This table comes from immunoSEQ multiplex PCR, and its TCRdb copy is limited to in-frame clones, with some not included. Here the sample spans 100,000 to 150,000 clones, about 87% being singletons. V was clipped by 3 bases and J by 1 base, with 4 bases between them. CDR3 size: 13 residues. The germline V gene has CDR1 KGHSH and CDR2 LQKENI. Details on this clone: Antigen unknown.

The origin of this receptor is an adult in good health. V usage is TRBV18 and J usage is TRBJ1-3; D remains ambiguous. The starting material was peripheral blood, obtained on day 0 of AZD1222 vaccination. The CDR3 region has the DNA TGTGCCAGCTCACCTCCTTCTGGAAACACCATATATTTT. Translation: CASSPPSGNTIYF.